What follows are 30 T cell receptor beta chains derived from one specimen sequenced in a study of T cells after yellow fever vaccination. TCRdb itself ran the 5' RACE reads through MiXCR, one entry per CDR3 protein. This table holds some 550,000 distinct CDR3 sequences, less than 20% found once. Specimen: PBMCs, collected 15 days after the yellow fever booster vaccination. The receptor source for this set is a young man who received the YFV17D yellow fever vaccine.

This clonotype was seen a few times. V gene TRBV11-2 combines with J gene TRBJ2-5, with D hard to call. CDR3 length equals 14 residues. V was trimmed by 0 bases and J by 4 bases, leaving 9 bases between them. The germline V gene has CDR1 SGHAT and CDR2 FQNNGV. In DNA, the CDR3 is TGTGCCAGCAGCTTAGAGTTAGTAGGAGAGACCCAGTACTTC. Protein product: CASSLELVGETQYF. Full variable domain (rest looked up from reference TRBV11-2 and TRBJ2-5): EAGVAQSPRYKIIEKRQSVAFWCNPISGHATLYWYQQILGQGPKLLIQFQNNGVVDDSQLPKDRFSAERLKGVDSTLKIQPAKLEDSAVYLCASSLELVGETQYFGPGTRLLVL.

For this clonotype: A read error may account for a junction end that differs from germline. V and J are TRBV6-1 and TRBJ1-3; D gene ambiguous. In germline, CDR1 is MNHNS, CDR2 SASEGT. CDR3 size: 16 residues. The CDR3 sequence is CASSEVRLNSGNTISF. CDR3 nucleotide sequence: TGTGCCAGCAGTGAAGTAAGGTTGAACTCTGGAAACACCATATCTTTT.

This clonotype appeared many times. The chain recombines TRBV18 with TRBJ1-1; TRBD1 agrees at 7 bases. The CDR3 loop spans 15 amino acids. Germline V gene lookup returns CDR1 KGHSH and CDR2 LQKENI. J was trimmed by 3 bases and V by 4 bases; bases with no gene match: 8. This chain's CDR3 is CASSQETGMDTEAFF. For the CDR3, the DNA is TGTGCCAGCTCACAGGAGACAGGGATGGACACTGAAGCTTTCTTT.

The chain is built from TRBV4-3 and TRBJ2-7; D is uncertain. The CDR3 consists of 14 residues. The V and J ends lost 1 base and 0 bases respectively, with 7 bases between them. CDR1 is LGHNA and CDR2 is YSLEER in the germline V gene. The DNA for the CDR3 is TGCGCCAGCAGCCAAGGAACAGTCTCCTACGAGCAGTACTTC. Its protein product is CASSQGTVSYEQYF.

This clonotype was observed at least ten times. The chain is built from TRBV9 and TRBJ2-5; 7 nucleotides agree with TRBD2. V shed 4 bases, J shed 5 bases, and the junction held 11 bases outside the gene matches. Germline CDR1 SGDLS, CDR2 YYNGEE. The CDR3 is made up of 15 amino acids. The CDR3 bases are TGTGCCAGCAGCCCCCCCCCGGGGCGGGGGGAGACCCAGTACTTC. Translated: CASSPPPGRGETQYF.

V is TRBV6-1 and J is TRBJ2-7; D is undetermined. Trimming stripped 5 bases from V and 3 bases from J, with 11 bases between. Germline CDR1 is MNHNS and CDR2 is SASEGT. The CDR3 has 13 residues. The CDR3 DNA is TGTGCCAGCAGTCAAGGGCAAAACTACGAGCAGTACTTC. Amino acid sequence: CASSQGQNYEQYF.

V and J are TRBV7-9 and TRBJ1-1; the match to TRBD1 covers 7 bases. The V gene end was trimmed by 3 bases and the J gene end by 8 bases; junction bases not matched to a gene: 6. Germline CDR1 SEHNR, CDR2 FQNEAQ (reference sequence). The CDR3 contains 13 residues. CDR3 nucleotide sequence: TGTGCCAGCAGCTTCTCGTCGACAGGGGAAGCTTTCTTT. It yields the protein CASSFSSTGEAFF.

This clonotype has more than one count but fewer than ten. The CDR3 nucleotides are TGTGCCAGCAGCCGGACTAGCGGGACGCAGTTCTTC. This translates into CASSRTSGTQFF. The chain employs TRBV5-8 and TRBJ2-1; TRBD2 aligns across 12 bases. Germline V lookup: CDR1 SGHTS, CDR2 YDEGEE. The CDR3 has 12 residues. V dropped 4 bases and J dropped 12; count of bases not matched to a gene: 2.

The chain employs TRBV20-1 and TRBJ1-5; D is unclear. The V end was cut by 7 bases, the J end by 0 bases, with 7 bases between. Germline values: CDR1 DFQATT, CDR2 SNEGSKA (reference sequence). The CDR3 is 12 residues long. The CDR3 sequence is CSGEGSNQPQHF. The CDR3 DNA is TGCAGTGGCGAGGGTAGCAATCAGCCCCAGCATTTT.

Of note for this clonotype: The junction departs from the called germline gene at one end, perhaps through a read error. This chain joins TRBV7-2 and TRBJ2-1; 7 bases fit TRBD2. Germline assignment: CDR1 SGHTA and CDR2 FQGNSA. There are 15 residues in the CDR3. CDR3 loop: CARSLRSGTYNEQFF. CDR3 nucleotide sequence: TGTGCCAGGAGCTTAAGGAGCGGGACCTACAATGAGCAGTTCTTC.

The sample holds a few counts of this clonotype. This chain connects TRBV5-1 to TRBJ2-2; TRBD2 aligns across 7 bases. Losses at the gene ends were 4 bases for V and 5 bases for J; bases not matched to a gene: 8. The CDR3 contains 15 residues. CDR1 and CDR2 from the germline V gene are SGHRS and YFSETQ. CDR3 loop: CASSPRGSETGELFF. The CDR3 bases are TGCGCCAGCAGCCCCCGCGGGAGTGAGACCGGGGAGCTGTTTTTT.

The chain uses TRBV2 and TRBJ2-7, with D perhaps matching TRBD1 (5 bases). Trimming removed 0 bases at V and 5 bases at J, with 14 bases between. Per germline, CDR1 SNHLY and CDR2 FYNNEI. CDR3 length equals 15 residues. The CDR3 here is CASSEASGSANEQYF. The CDR3 bases are TGTGCCAGCAGTGAAGCCTCAGGGTCTGCTAACGAGCAGTACTTC.

The chain carries TRBV18 and TRBJ2-7, with D possibly being TRBD2 (6 bases). The germline V and J ends were trimmed by 1 base and 4 bases, with 14 bases remaining between them. Germline loops: CDR1 KGHSH, CDR2 LQKENI. The CDR3 spans 15 residues. CDR3 loop: CASSPLLAENYEQYF. As DNA, the CDR3 is TGTGCCAGCTCACCACTGTTAGCGGAAAATTACGAGCAGTACTTC.

This clonotype has only a few counts. The chain employs TRBV5-1 and TRBJ1-1; 7 bases line up with TRBD1. This CDR3 spans 14 amino acids. Germline V CDR1 and CDR2: SGHRS, YFSETQ. Trimming cost V 4 bases and J 8 bases; bases outside gene matches: 11. The CDR3 protein is CASSPQTGASEAFF. The CDR3 DNA follows: TGCGCCAGCAGCCCGCAAACAGGGGCCTCCGAAGCTTTCTTT.

The gene calls are TRBV20-1 and TRBJ2-5; weak D call: TRBD1 (5 bases). The CDR3 has 14 residues. V gave up 4 bases and J gave up 5 bases, with 17 bases separating them. Per germline, CDR1 DFQATT and CDR2 SNEGSKA (reference sequence). The CDR3 is CSAKEVRAFETQYF. The CDR3 DNA follows: TGCAGTGCTAAAGAGGTCAGGGCCTTCGAGACCCAGTACTTC.

V gene TRBV11-2 combines with J gene TRBJ2-2; no clear D gene. V lost 5 bases and J 4 bases, leaving 8 bases between the germline ends. CDR1 and CDR2 (germline): SGHAT, FQNNGV. The length of the CDR3 is 13 residues. Written as DNA, the CDR3 is TGTGCCAGCAGCACCTACGGCACCGGGGAGCTGTTTTTT. As protein: CASSTYGTGELFF.

In this sample, this clonotype turned up a few times. The genes are TRBV4-3 and TRBJ2-5; TRBD2 matches at 8 bases. CDR1 and CDR2 from the germline V gene are LGHNA and YSLEER. The CDR3 is 17 amino acids. V lost 0 bases, J lost 2 bases, and 8 bases stayed unmatched. CDR3 amino acids: CASSQDLLAASQETQYF. In DNA, the CDR3 is TGCGCCAGCAGCCAAGATCTACTAGCGGCATCTCAAGAGACCCAGTACTTC.

V is TRBV5-1 and J is TRBJ1-1; a weak D match, TRBD1 (6 bases). The V gene lost 4 bases and the J gene lost 1 base, with 14 bases spanning the gap. The CDR3 length is 15 residues. From germline, CDR1 is SGHRS and CDR2 YFSETQ. The CDR3 reads CASSHRQESNTEAFF. Written as DNA, the CDR3 is TGCGCCAGCAGCCACAGACAGGAATCGAACACTGAAGCTTTCTTT.

This chain connects TRBV5-1 to TRBJ2-2; no definite D call. The CDR3 length is 15 residues. Germline CDR1 and CDR2: SGHRS and YFSETQ. V was shortened by 0 bases and J by 1 base, with 7 bases between the two germline ends. CDR3 nucleotide sequence: TGCGCCAGCAGCTTGGAACGGGTGAACACCGGGGAGCTGTTTTTT. It specifies CASSLERVNTGELFF.

The chain is built from TRBV7-9 and TRBJ2-7, with TRBD2 matching 10 bases. V trimming: 0 bases; J trimming: 0 bases; junction bases outside the gene matches: 5. The length of the CDR3 is 17 residues. Germline CDR1 is SEHNR and CDR2 is FQNEAQ (reference sequence). The CDR3 DNA reads TGTGCCAGCAGCTTAGCTAGCGGGAGGCTTAGCTCCTACGAGCAGTACTTC. Encoded protein: CASSLASGRLSSYEQYF.

In this sample, this clonotype turned up a few times. V gene TRBV29-1 combines with J gene TRBJ2-2; D is unclear. In germline, CDR1 is SQVTM, CDR2 ANQGSEA. The CDR3 covers 13 residues. Deletions cut 3 bases from V and 4 bases from J, with 9 bases between. The CDR3 spells CSVDGQATGELFF. CDR3 nucleotides: TGCAGCGTTGATGGTCAGGCCACCGGGGAGCTGTTTTTT.

V usage is TRBV29-1 and J usage is TRBJ2-5, with D possibly TRBD2 on 5 matching bases. V was pared by 8 bases and J by 4 bases, with 23 bases between. The CDR3 is 15 amino acids. In germline, CDR1 is SQVTM, CDR2 ANQGSEA. The CDR3 DNA reads as TGCAGCCCTCCCTGCGGGCTTCATATCGTAGAGACCCAGTACTTC. Translated: CSPPCGLHIVETQYF.

V and J are TRBV7-2 and TRBJ2-1; 10 bases are shared with TRBD2. The ends lost 6 bases at V and 11 bases at J; junction bases unmatched: 10. Germline CDR1 is SGHTA and CDR2 is FQGNSA. The CDR3 length is 14 residues. CDR3 sequence (DNA): TGTGCCAGCAGGGGGGCTAGCGGGAGCTCGAAGCAGTTCTTC. Translation gives CASRGASGSSKQFF.

This sequence joins TRBV20-1 and TRBJ2-3; possible D gene TRBD2, 5 bases. CDR3 length equals 12 residues. Germline values: CDR1 DFQATT, CDR2 SNEGSKA (reference sequence). V was shortened by 3 bases and J by 6 bases, with 10 bases between the two germline ends. CDR3: CSARRESDTQYF. The CDR3 DNA follows: TGCAGTGCTAGGAGGGAGAGCGATACGCAGTATTTT.

This clonotype was detected ten times or more. CDR3: CASSSGLATREQYF. The CDR3 DNA is TGTGCCAGCAGCTCGGGACTAGCCACGAGGGAGCAGTACTTC. V usage is TRBV9 and J usage is TRBJ2-7, with 9 bases that match TRBD2. Trimming removed 4 bases from V and 7 bases from J; junction bases left unmatched: 9. The CDR3 contains 14 residues. CDR1 is SGDLS and CDR2 is YYNGEE in the germline V gene.

This clonotype was observed a few times. The chain links TRBV20-1 to TRBJ2-1; 8 nucleotides agree with TRBD2. The CDR3 runs to 12 residues. The V gene end was trimmed by 6 bases and the J gene end by 6 bases; junction bases not matched to a gene: 4. Per germline, CDR1 DFQATT and CDR2 SNEGSKA (reference sequence). CDR3 DNA: TGCAGTGCCCAGACTAGCGTCAATGAGCAGTTCTTC. Translating it yields CSAQTSVNEQFF.

This clonotype occurred a few times. The chain employs TRBV20-1 and TRBJ1-1; unclear D gene. Germline CDR1 DFQATT, CDR2 SNEGSKA (reference sequence). The CDR3 length is 12 residues. V gave up 6 bases and J gave up 3 bases, with 11 bases separating them. The CDR3 is CSANAGYTEAFF. CDR3 sequence (DNA): TGCAGTGCGAATGCTGGGTACACTGAAGCTTTCTTT.

This clonotype was detected a few times. V and J are TRBV6-2 or TRBV6-3 and TRBJ2-1, with 7 bases matching TRBD2. Germline CDR1 reads MNHEY; CDR2 reads SVGEGT. CDR3 size: 15 residues. With V trimmed by 10 bases and J by 1 base, 10 bases remained unmatched. CDR3 region: CATQGGGSSYNEQFF. The CDR3 DNA sequence: TGTGCCACCCAGGGTGGCGGGAGTTCCTACAATGAGCAGTTCTTC.

The chain couples TRBV19 to TRBJ1-5; tentative D call: TRBD1 (5 bases). This CDR3 has 14 amino acids. Per the germline V gene, CDR1 is LNHDA and CDR2 is SQIVND (reference sequence). V dropped 7 bases and J dropped 5 bases, with 15 bases sitting between them. The CDR3: CASTGTEPYQPQHF. DNA of the CDR3: TGTGCCAGTACCGGGACGGAACCTTATCAGCCCCAGCATTTT.

This sequence joins TRBV5-1 and TRBJ2-7, with TRBD2 matching 10 bases. Germline-derived CDR1 and CDR2 are SGHRS and YFSETQ. This CDR3 is built from 15 residues. V lost 0 bases to trimming and J lost 7 bases; unmatched junction nucleotides: 7. The CDR3 bases are TGCGCCAGCAGCTTGGCCCTTACTAGCGGGAATGAGCAGTACTTC. It encodes CASSLALTSGNEQYF.